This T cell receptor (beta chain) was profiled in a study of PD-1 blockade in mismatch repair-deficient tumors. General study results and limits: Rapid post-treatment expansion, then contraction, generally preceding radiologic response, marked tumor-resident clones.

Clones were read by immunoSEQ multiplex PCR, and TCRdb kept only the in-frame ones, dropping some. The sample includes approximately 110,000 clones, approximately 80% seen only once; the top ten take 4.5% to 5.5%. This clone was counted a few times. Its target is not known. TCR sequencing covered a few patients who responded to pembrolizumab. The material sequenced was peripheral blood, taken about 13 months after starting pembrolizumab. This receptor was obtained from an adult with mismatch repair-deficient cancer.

The CDR3 here is CASSHDRDPLYEQYF. CDR3 coding DNA: TGTGCCAGCAGCCATGACCGGGACCCTCTCTACGAGCAGTACTTC. The chain is built from TRBV27 and TRBJ2-7; possibly TRBD1 or TRBD2 for D (5 bases each). In germline, CDR1 is MNHEY, CDR2 SMNVEV (reference sequence). The CDR3 length is 15 residues. Trimming stripped 6 bases from V and 3 bases from J, with 18 bases between.